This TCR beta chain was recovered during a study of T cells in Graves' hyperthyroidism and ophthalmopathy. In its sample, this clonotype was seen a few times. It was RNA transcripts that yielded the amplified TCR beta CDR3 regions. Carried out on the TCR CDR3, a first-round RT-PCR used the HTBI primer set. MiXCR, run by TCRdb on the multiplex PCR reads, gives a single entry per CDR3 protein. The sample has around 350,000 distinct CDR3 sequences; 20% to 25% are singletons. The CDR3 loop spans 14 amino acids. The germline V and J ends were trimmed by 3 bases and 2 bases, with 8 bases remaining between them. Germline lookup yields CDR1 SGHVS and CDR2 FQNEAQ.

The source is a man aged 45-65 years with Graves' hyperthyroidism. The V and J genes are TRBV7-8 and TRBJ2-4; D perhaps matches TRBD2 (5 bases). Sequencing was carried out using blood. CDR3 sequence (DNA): TGTGCCAGCAGCTTCGGGGAGTCCAAAAACATTCAGTACTTC. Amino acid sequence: CASSFGESKNIQYF.